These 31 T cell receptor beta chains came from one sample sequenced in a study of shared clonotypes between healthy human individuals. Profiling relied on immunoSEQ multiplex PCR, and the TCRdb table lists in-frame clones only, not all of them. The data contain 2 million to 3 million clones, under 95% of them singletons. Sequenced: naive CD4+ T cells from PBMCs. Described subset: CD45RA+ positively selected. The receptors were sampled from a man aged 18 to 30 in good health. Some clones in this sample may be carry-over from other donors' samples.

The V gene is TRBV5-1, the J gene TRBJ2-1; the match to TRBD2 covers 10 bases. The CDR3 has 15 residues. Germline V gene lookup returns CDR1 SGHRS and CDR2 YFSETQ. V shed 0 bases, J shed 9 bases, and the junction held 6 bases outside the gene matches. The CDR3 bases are TGCGCCAGCAGCTTGGCGCTAGCGGGAGCTGGTGAGCAGTTCTTC. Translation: CASSLALAGAGEQFF.

CDR3 coding DNA: TGTGCCAGCACCCACATTCCCGGGACGGGGGCTGAAGCTTTCTTT. This sequence encodes CASTHIPGTGAEAFF. The genes are TRBV28 and TRBJ1-1; D possibly corresponds to TRBD1 (5 bases). Between the trimmed V and J ends, which lost 7 bases and 6 bases, there was a span of 21 bases. The germline CDR1 and CDR2 sequences are MDHEN and SYDVKM. CDR3 length: 15 amino acids.

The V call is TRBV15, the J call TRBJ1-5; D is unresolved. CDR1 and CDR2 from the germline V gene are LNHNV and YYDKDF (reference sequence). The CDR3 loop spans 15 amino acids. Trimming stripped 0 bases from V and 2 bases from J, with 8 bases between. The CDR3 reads CATSRDGTRNQPQHF. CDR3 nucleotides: TGTGCCACCAGCAGAGATGGTACGCGCAATCAGCCCCAGCATTTT.

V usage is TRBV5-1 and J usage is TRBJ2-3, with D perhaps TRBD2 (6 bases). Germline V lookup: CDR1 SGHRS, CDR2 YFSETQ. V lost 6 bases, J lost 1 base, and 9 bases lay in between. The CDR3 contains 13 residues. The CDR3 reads CASMLAGTDTQYF. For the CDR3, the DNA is TGCGCCAGCATGTTAGCGGGCACAGATACGCAGTATTTT.

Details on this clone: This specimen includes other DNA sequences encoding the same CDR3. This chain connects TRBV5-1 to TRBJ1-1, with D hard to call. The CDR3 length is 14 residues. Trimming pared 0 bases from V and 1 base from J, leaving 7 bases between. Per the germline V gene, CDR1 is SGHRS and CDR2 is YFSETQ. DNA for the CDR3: TGCGCCAGCAGCTTGGCCCCGGAGAACACTGAAGCTTTCTTT. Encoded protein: CASSLAPENTEAFF.

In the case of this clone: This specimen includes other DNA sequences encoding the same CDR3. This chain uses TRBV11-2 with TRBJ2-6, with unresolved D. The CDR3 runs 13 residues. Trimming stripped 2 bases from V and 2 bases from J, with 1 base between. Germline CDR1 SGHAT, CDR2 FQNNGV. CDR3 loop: CASSLTGANVLTF. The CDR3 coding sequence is TGTGCCAGCAGCTTAACTGGGGCCAACGTCCTGACTTTC.

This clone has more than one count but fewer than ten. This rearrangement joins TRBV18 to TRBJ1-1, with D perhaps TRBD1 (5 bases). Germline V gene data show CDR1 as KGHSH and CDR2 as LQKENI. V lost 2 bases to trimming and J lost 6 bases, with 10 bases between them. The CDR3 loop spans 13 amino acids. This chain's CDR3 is CASSPEQVAEAFF. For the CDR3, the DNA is TGTGCCAGCTCACCAGAACAGGTCGCTGAAGCTTTCTTT.

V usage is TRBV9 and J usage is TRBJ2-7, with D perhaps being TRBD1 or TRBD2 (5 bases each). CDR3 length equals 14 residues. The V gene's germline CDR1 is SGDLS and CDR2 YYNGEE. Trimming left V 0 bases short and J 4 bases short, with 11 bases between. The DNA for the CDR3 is TGTGCCAGCAGCGTAGACCCCGGGACGTACGAGCAGTACTTC. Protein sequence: CASSVDPGTYEQYF.

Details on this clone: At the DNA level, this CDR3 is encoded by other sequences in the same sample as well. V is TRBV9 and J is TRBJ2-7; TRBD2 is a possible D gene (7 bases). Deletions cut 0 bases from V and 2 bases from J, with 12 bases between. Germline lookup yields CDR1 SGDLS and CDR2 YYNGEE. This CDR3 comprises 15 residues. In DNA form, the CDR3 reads TGTGCCAGCAGCGTAGGGGGAGGGGGGCCCTACGAGCAGTACTTC. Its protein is CASSVGGGGPYEQYF.

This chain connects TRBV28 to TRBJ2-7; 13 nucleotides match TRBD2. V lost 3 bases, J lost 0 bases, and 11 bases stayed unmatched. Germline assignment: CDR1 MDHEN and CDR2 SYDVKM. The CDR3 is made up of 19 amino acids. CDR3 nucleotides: TGTGCCAGCAGTTTTCCAGGGGGACTAGCGGGGCCTTTCTCCTACGAGCAGTACTTC. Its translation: CASSFPGGLAGPFSYEQYF.

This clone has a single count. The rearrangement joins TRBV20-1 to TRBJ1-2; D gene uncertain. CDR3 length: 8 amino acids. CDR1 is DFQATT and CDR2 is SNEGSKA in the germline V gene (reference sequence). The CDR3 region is CTNSFYTF. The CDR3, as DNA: TGCACCAATTCTTTCTACACCTTC.

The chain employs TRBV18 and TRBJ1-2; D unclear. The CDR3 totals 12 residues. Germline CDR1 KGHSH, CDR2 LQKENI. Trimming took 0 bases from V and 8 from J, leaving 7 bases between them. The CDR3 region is CASSPPAGGYTF. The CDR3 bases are TGTGCCAGCTCACCACCTGCTGGAGGCTACACCTTC.

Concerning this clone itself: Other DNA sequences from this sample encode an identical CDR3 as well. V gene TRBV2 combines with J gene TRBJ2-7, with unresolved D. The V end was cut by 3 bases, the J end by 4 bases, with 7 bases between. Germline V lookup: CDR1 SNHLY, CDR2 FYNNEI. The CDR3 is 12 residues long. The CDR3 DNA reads TGTGCCAGCAGTGATCGAGGATACGAGCAGTACTTC. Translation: CASSDRGYEQYF. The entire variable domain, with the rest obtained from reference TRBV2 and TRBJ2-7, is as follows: EPEVTQTPSHQVTQMGQEVILRCVPISNHLYFYWYRQILGQKVEFLVSFYNNEISEKSEIFDDQFSVERPDGSNFTLKIRSTKLEDSAMYFCASSDRGYEQYFGPGTRLTVT.

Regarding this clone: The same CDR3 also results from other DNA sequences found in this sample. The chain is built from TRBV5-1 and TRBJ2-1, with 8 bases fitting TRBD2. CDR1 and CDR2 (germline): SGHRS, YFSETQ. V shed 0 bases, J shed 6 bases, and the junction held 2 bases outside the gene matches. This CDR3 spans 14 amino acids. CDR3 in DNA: TGCGCCAGCAGCTTGGGGCTAGCGGGCAATGAGCAGTTCTTC. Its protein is CASSLGLAGNEQFF. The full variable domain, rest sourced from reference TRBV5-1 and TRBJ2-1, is KAGVTQTPRYLIKTRGQQVTLSCSPISGHRSVSWYQQTPGQGLQFLFEYFSETQRNKGNFPGRFSGRQFSNSRSEMNVSTLELGDSALYLCASSLGLAGNEQFFGPGTRLTVL.

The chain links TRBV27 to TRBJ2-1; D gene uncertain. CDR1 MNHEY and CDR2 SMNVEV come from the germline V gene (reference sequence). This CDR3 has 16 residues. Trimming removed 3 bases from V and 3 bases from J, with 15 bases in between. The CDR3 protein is CASSFSAHRYYNEQFF. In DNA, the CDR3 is TGTGCCAGCAGTTTCAGTGCTCATCGATACTACAATGAGCAGTTCTTC.

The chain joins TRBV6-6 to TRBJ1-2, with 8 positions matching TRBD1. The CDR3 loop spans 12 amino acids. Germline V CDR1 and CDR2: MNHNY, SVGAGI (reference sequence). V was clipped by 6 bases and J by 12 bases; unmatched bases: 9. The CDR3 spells CASRIDRGLDTF. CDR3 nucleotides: TGTGCCAGCAGGATAGACAGGGGTCTTGACACCTTC.

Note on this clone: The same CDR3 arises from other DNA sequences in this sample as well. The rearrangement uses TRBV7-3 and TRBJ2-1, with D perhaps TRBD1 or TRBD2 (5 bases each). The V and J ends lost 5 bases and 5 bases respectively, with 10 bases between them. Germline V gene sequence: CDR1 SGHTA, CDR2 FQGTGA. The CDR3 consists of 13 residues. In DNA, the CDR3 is TGTGCCAGCAGCCGGGACCCCCACAATGAGCAGTTCTTC. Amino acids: CASSRDPHNEQFF.

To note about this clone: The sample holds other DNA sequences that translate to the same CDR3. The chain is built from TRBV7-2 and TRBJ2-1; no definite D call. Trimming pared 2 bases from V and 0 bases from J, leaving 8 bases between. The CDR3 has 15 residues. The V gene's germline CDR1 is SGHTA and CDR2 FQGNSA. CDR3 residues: CASSLLGSSYNEQFF. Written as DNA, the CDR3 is TGTGCCAGCAGCTTATTGGGTAGCTCCTACAATGAGCAGTTCTTC.

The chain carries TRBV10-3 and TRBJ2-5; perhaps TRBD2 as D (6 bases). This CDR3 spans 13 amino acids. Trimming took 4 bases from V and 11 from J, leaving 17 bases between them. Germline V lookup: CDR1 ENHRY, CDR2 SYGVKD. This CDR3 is CAISGGGEKEQYF. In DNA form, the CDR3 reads TGTGCCATCAGTGGCGGAGGGGAGAAAGAGCAGTACTTC.

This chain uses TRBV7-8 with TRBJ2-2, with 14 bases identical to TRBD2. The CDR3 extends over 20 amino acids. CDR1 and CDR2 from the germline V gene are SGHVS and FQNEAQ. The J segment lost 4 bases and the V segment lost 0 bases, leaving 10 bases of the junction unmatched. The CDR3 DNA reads TGTGCCAGCAGCTTAGCGGGGACTAGCGGGAGACCCTTCGGCACCGGGGAGCTGTTTTTT. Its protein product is CASSLAGTSGRPFGTGELFF.

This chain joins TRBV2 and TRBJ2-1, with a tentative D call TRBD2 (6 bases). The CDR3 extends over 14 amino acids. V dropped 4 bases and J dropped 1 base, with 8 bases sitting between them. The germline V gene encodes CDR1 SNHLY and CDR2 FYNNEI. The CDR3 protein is CASSVAGSYNEQFF. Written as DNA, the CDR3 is TGTGCCAGCAGTGTTGCGGGATCCTACAATGAGCAGTTCTTC.

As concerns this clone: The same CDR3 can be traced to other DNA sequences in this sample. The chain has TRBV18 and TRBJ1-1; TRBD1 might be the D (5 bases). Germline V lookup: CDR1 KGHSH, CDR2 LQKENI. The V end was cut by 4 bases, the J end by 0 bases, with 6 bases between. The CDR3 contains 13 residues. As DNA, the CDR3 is TGTGCCAGCTCACTGGGGGTGAACACTGAAGCTTTCTTT. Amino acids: CASSLGVNTEAFF.

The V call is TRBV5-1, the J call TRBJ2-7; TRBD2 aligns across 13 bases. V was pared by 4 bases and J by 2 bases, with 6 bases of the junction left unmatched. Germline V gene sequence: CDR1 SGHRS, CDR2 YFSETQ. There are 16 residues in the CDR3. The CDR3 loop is CASSRGTSGIPYEQYF. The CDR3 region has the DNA TGCGCCAGCAGCAGAGGGACTAGCGGGATCCCCTACGAGCAGTACTTC.

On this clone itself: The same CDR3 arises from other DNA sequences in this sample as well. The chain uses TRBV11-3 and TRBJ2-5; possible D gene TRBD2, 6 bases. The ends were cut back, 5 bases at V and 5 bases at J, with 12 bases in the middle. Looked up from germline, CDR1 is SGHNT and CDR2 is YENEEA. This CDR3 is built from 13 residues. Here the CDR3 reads CASSPTGGETQYF. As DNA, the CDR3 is TGTGCCAGCAGCCCAACCGGAGGGGAGACCCAGTACTTC.

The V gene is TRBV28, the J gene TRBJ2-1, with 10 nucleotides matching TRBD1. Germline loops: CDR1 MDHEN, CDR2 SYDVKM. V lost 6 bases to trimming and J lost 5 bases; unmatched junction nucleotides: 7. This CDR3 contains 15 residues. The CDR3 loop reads CASSSTDRGNNEQFF. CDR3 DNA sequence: TGTGCCAGCAGCTCGACGGACAGGGGGAACAATGAGCAGTTCTTC.

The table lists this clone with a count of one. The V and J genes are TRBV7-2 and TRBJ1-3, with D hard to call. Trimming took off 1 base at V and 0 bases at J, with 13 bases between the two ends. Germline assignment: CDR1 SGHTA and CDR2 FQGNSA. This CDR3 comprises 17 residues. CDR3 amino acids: CASSLERLALSGNTIYF. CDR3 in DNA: TGTGCCAGCAGCTTAGAACGGTTAGCCCTCTCTGGAAACACCATATATTTT.

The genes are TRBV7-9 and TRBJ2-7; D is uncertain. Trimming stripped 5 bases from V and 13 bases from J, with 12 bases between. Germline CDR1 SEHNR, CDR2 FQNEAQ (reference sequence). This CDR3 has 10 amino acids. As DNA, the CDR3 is TGTGCCAGCAGCCCGGACGTACAATACTTC. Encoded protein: CASSPDVQYF.

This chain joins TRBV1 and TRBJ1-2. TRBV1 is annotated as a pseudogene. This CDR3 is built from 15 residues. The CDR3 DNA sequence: TGCACCAGCAGCCTCGATTCGGCGGCTACCTATGGCTACACCTTC. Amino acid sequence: CTSSLDSAATYGYTF.

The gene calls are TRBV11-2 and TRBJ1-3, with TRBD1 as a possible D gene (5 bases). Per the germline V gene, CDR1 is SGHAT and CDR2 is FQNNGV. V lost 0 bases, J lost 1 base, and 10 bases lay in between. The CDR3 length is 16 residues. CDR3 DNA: TGTGCCAGCAGCTTAGACCCAAGGGGTTCTGGAAACACCATATATTTT. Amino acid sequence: CASSLDPRGSGNTIYF.

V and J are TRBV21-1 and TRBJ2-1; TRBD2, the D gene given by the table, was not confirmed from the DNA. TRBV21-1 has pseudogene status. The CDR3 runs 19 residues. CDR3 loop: CASSKGGICGACSYNEQFF. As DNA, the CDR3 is TGTGCCAGCAGCAAAGGTGGCATTTGCGGGGCCTGCTCCTACAATGAGCAGTTCTTC.

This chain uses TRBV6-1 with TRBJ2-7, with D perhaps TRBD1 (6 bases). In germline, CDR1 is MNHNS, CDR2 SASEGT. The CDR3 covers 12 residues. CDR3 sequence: CAVSGTTYEQYF. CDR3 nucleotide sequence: TGTGCGGTGTCGGGGACAACCTACGAGCAGTACTTC.